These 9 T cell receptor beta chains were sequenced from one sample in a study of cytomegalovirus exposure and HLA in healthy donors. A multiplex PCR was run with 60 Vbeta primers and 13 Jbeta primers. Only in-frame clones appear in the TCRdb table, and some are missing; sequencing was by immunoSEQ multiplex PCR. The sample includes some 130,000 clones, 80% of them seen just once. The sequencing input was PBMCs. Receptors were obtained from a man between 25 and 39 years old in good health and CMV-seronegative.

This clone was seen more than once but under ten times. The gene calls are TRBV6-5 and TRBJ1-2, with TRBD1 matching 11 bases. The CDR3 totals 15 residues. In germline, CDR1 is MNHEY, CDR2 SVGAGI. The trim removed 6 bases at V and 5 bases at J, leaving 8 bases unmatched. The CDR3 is CASSTRDRGDYGYTF. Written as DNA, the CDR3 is TGTGCCAGCAGCACCCGGGACAGGGGGGATTATGGCTACACCTTC.

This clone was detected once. The CDR3 is CASSRGLAAHTNTGELFF. In nucleotides, the CDR3 is TGTGCCAGTAGTAGAGGACTAGCGGCGCATACGAACACCGGGGAGCTGTTTTTT. V is TRBV19 and J is TRBJ2-2, with 10 bases aligning to TRBD2. CDR1 is LNHDA, CDR2 SQIVND, per germline (reference sequence). After removal of 4 bases from V and 0 bases from J, the junction contained 8 bases not matched to a gene. The CDR3 is 18 residues long.

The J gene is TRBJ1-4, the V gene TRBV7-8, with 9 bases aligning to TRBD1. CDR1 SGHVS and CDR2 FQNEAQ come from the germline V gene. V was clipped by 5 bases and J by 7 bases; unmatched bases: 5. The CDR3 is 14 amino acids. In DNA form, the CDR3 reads TGTGCCAGCAGCCCGGACAGGGGCGGTGAAAAACTGTTTTTT. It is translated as CASSPDRGGEKLFF. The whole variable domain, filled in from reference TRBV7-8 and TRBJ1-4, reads GAGVSQSPRYKVAKRGQDVALRCDPISGHVSLFWYQQALGQGPEFLTYFQNEAQLDKSGLPSDRFFAERPEGSVSTLKIQRTQQEDSAVYLCASSPDRGGEKLFFGSGTQLSVL.

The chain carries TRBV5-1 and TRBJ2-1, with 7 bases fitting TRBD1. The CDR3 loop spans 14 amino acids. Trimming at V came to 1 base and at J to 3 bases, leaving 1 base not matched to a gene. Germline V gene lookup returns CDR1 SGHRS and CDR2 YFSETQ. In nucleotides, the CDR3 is TGCGCCAGCAGCTTGAGGACAGGCTACAATGAGCAGTTCTTC. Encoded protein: CASSLRTGYNEQFF. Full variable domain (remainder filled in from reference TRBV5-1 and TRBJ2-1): KAGVTQTPRYLIKTRGQQVTLSCSPISGHRSVSWYQQTPGQGLQFLFEYFSETQRNKGNFPGRFSGRQFSNSRSEMNVSTLELGDSALYLCASSLRTGYNEQFFGPGTRLTVL.

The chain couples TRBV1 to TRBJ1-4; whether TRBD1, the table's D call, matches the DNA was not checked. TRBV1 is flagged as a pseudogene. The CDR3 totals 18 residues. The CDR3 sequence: CTSSQEGGRDMADEKLFF. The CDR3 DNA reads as TGCACCAGCAGCCAAGAAGGCGGCAGGGACATGGCAGATGAAAAACTGTTTTTT.

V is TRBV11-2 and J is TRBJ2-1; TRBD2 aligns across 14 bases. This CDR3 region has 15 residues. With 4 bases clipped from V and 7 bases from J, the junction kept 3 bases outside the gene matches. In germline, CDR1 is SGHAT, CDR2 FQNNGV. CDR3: CASSSRLAGGNEQFF. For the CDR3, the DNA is TGTGCCAGCAGCTCCCGACTAGCGGGAGGGAATGAGCAGTTCTTC.

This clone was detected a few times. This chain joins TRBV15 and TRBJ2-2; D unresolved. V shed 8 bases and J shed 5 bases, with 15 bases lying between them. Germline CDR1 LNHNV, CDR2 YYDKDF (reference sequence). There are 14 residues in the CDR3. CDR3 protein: CATGRDHGTGELFF. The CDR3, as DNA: TGTGCCACCGGTCGAGATCATGGTACCGGGGAGCTGTTTTTT.

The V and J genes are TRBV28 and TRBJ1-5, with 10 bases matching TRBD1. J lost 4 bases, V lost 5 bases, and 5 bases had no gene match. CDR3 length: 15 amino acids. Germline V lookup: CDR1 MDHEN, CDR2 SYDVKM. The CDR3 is CASSLGTGVNQPQHF. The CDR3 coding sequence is TGTGCCAGCAGTCTAGGGACAGGGGTGAATCAGCCCCAGCATTTT.

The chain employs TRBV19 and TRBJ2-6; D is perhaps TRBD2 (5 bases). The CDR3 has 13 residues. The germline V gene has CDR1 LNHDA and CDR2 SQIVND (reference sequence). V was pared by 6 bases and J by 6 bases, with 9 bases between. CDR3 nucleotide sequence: TGTGCCAGTAGCAGCGGTCCGGCCAACGTCCTGACTTTC. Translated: CASSSGPANVLTF.